This TCR beta chain was found in a study of beta chain features in type 1 diabetes. On the study more broadly: Examined across all samples were about 99,000,000 sorted cells.

Sorted CD4+ subsets: naive, central memory, regulatory, stem cell-like memory (CD45RO/CCR7/CD25/CD127/CD95/CD27 panel). The authors reverse transcribed all of the isolated RNA, so sequencing captured expressed TCRB transcripts. The repertoire was sequenced with immunoSEQ multiplex PCR; TCRdb's copy has only in-frame clones and lacks some. The table lists about 410,000 clones, roughly 13% of them singletons. This clone has only a few counts. The source of this sequence is a young man in good health. The sample taken for sequencing was naive CD4+ T cells from blood.

DNA of the CDR3: TGTGCCAGCAGACCGGACAGGGCACAGTGGCAGCCCCAGCATTTT. Protein product: CASRPDRAQWQPQHF. The J gene is TRBJ1-5, the V gene TRBV2; the match to TRBD1 covers 8 bases. V shed 6 bases and J 7 bases; nucleotides not matched to a gene: 11. Germline V gene data show CDR1 as SNHLY and CDR2 as FYNNEI. The CDR3 has 15 residues.